The clone carrying this T cell receptor beta chain has only a few counts. Profiling relied on immunoSEQ multiplex PCR, and the TCRdb table lists in-frame clones only, not all of them. The sample yields approximately 190,000 clones, approximately 81% seen once. The data are from a study of blood T cell repertoires in COVID-19. Across the whole study: Specimens from acute and convalescent COVID-19 originated in the United States, Italy and Spain. PBMCs, B-cell-depleted T cells, or T cells provided the cDNA or gDNA that made up the material.

Germline assignment: CDR1 SGHRS and CDR2 YFSETQ. J was trimmed by 7 bases and V by 1 base; bases with no gene match: 13. This CDR3 region has 18 residues. The clonotype comes from a human donor in a cohort sampled during active COVID-19. Sequencing was performed on peripheral blood. The chain employs TRBV5-1 and TRBJ2-2, with 10 bases fitting TRBD2. CDR3 nucleotide sequence: TGCGCCAGCAGCTTGTACGTGTTAGCGGGAGGCCCCCACGGGGAGCTGTTTTTT. It yields the protein CASSLYVLAGGPHGELFF.